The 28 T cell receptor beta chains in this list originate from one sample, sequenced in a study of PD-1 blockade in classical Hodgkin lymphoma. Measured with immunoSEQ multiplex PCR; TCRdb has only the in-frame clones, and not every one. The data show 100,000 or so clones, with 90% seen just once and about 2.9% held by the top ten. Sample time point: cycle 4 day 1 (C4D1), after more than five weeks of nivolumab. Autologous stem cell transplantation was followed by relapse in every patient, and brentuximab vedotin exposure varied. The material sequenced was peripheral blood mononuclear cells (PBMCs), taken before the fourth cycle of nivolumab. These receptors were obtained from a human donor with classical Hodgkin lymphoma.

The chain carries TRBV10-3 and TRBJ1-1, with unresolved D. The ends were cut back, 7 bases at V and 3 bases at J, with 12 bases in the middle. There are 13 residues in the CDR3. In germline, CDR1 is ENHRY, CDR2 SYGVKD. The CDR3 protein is CAIIKGRDTEAFF. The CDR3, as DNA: TGTGCCATCATTAAGGGAAGGGACACTGAAGCTTTCTTT.

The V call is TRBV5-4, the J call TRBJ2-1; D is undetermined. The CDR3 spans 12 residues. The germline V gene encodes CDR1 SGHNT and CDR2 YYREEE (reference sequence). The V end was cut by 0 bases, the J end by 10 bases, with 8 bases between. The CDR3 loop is CASSLGLGEQFF. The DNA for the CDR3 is TGTGCCAGCAGCTTGGGGTTGGGGGAGCAGTTCTTC.

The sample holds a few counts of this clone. The CDR3 sequence: CASSLGLAGARGTGELFF. For the CDR3, the DNA is TGTGCCAGCAGCTTGGGACTAGCGGGGGCCCGGGGCACCGGGGAGCTGTTTTTT. The chain is built from TRBV5-4 and TRBJ2-2; 12 bases line up with TRBD2. Germline V gene sequence: CDR1 SGHNT, CDR2 YYREEE (reference sequence). The CDR3 is 18 amino acids. The junction had 7 bases not matched to a gene; V was cut back by 0 bases and J by 4 bases.

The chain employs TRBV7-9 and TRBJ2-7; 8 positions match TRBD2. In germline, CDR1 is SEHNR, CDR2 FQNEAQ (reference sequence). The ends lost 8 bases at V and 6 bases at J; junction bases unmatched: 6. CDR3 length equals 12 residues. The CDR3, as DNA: TGTGCCAGCTCACGGGAGGGGGGCGAGCAGTACTTC. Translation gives CASSREGGEQYF.

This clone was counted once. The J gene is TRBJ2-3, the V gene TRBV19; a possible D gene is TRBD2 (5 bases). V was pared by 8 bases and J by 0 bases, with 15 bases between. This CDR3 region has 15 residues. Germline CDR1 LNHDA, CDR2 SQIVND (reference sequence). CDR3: CASSVGAASTDTQYF. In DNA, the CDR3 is TGTGCCAGTTCCGTCGGAGCGGCTAGCACAGATACGCAGTATTTT. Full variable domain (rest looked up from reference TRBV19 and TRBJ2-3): DGGITQSPKYLFRKEGQNVTLSCEQNLNHDAMYWYRQDPGQGLRLIYYSQIVNDFQKGDIAEGYSVSREKKESFPLTVTSAQKNPTAFYLCASSVGAASTDTQYFGPGTRLTVL.

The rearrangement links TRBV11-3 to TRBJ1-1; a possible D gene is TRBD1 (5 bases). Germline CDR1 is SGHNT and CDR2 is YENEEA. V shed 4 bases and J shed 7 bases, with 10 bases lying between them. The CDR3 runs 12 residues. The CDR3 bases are TGTGCCAGCAGCTCACCTGGGGGTGAAGCTTTCTTT. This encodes CASSSPGGEAFF.

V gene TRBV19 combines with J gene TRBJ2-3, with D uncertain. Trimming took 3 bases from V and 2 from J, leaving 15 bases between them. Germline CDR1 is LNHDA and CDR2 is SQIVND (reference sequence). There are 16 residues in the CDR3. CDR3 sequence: CASSIPRDLHTDTQYF. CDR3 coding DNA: TGTGCCAGTAGTATCCCCCGCGACCTACACACAGATACGCAGTATTTT.

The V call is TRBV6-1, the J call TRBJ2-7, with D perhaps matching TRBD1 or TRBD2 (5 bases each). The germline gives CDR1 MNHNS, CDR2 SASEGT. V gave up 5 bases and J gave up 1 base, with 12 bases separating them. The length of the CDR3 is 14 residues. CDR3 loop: CASSPRDPSYEQYF. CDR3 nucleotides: TGTGCCAGCAGTCCCCGGGACCCATCCTACGAGCAGTACTTC.

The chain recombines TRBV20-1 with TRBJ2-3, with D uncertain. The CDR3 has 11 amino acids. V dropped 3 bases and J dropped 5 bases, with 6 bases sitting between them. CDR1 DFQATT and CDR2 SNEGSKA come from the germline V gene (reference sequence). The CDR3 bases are TGCAGTGCTAGGCTGATAGATACGCAGTATTTT. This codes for CSARLIDTQYF.

The DNA of the CDR3 is TGTGCCAGCATTGGGACTAGCGGGGGGGTTACGGAGACCCAGTACTTC. Translation: CASIGTSGGVTETQYF. The V call is TRBV2, the J call TRBJ2-5; TRBD2 matches at 16 bases. The CDR3 is made up of 16 amino acids. V trimming: 7 bases; J trimming: 5 bases; junction bases outside the gene matches: 7. Germline CDR1 SNHLY, CDR2 FYNNEI.

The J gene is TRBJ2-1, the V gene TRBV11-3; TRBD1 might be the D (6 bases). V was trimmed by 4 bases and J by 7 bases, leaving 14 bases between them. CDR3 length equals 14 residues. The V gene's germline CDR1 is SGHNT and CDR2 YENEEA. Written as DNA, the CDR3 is TGTGCCAGCAGCTCCCGGACAGTGGGGAATGAGCAGTTCTTC. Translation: CASSSRTVGNEQFF.

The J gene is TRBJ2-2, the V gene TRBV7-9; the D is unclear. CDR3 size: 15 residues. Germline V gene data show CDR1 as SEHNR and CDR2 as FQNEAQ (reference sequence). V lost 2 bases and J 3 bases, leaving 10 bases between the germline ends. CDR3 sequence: CASSLYGPDTGELFF. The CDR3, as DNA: TGTGCCAGCAGCTTATACGGACCAGACACCGGGGAGCTGTTTTTT.

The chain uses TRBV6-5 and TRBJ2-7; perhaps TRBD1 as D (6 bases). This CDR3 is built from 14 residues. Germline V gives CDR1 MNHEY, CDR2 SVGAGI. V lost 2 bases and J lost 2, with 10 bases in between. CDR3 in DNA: TGTGCCAGCAGTTACCGGGACACAGCCTACGAGCAGTACTTC. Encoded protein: CASSYRDTAYEQYF.

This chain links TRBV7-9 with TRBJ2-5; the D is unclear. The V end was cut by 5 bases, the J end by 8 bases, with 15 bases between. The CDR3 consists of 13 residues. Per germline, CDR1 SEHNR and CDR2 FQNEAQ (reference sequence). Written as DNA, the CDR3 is TGTGCCAGCAGCCCCCAGTCAATGATCACCCAGTACTTC. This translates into CASSPQSMITQYF.

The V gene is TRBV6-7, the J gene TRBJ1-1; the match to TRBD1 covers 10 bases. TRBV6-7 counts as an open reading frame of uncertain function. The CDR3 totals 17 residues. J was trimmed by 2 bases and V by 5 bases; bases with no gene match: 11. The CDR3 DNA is TGTGCCAGCAGTCGAGCCGGGACAGGGGAGTCTAACACTGAAGCTTTCTTT. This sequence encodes CASSRAGTGESNTEAFF.

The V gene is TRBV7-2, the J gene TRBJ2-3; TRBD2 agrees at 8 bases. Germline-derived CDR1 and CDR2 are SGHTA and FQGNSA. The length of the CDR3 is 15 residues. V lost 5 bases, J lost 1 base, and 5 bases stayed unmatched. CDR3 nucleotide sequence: TGTGCCAGCAGCCCCTTCGGGGGGGGCACAGATACGCAGTATTTT. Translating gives CASSPFGGGTDTQYF.

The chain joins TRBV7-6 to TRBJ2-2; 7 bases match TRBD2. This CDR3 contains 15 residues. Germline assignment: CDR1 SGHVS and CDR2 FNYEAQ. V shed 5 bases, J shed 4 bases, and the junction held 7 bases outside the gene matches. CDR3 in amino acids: CASSSYTGGTGELFF. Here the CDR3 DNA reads TGTGCCAGCAGCAGCTACACGGGGGGCACCGGGGAGCTGTTTTTT.

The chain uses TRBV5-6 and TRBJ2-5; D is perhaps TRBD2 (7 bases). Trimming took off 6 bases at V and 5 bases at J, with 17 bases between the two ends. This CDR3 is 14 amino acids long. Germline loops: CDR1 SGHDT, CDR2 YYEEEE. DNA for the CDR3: TGTGCCAGCACCCTGGGGGGGCGAGGGGAGACCCAGTACTTC. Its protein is CASTLGGRGETQYF.

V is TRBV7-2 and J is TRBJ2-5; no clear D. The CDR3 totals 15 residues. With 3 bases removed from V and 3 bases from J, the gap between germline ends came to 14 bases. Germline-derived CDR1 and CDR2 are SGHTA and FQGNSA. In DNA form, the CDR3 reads TGTGCCAGCAGCTTGCGGAGTACCATAGAAGAGACCCAGTACTTC. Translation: CASSLRSTIEETQYF.

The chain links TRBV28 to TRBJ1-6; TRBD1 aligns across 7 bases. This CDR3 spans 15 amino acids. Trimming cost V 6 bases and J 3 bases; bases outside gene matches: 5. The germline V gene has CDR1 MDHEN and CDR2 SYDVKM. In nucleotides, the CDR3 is TGTGCCAGCAGGGGACAGCCGTTCTATAATTCACCCCTCCACTTT. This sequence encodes CASRGQPFYNSPLHF.

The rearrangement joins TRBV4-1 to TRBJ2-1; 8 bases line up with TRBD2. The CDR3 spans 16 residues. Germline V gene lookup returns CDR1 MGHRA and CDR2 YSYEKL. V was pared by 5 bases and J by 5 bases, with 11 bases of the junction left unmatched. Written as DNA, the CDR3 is TGCGCCAGCAGCGCAGCCGGGACTAGTTTTAACAATGAGCAGTTCTTC. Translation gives CASSAAGTSFNNEQFF.

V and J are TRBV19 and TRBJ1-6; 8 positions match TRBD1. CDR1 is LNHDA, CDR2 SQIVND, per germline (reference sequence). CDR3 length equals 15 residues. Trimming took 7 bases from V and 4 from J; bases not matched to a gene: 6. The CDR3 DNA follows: TGTGCCAGTAAAAGACAGGGGACATATAATTCACCCCTCCACTTT. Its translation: CASKRQGTYNSPLHF.

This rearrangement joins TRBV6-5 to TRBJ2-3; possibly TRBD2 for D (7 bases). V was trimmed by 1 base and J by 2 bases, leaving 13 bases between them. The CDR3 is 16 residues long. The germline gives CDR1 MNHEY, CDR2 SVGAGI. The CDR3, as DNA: TGTGCCAGCAGTTACTGGGGCGGGGGCCACACAGATACGCAGTATTTT. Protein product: CASSYWGGGHTDTQYF.

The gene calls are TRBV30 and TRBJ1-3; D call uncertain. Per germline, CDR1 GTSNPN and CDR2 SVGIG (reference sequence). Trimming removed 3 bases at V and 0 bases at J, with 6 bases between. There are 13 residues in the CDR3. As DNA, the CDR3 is TGTGCCTGGAGCCGGGACTCTGGAAACACCATATATTTT. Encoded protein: CAWSRDSGNTIYF.

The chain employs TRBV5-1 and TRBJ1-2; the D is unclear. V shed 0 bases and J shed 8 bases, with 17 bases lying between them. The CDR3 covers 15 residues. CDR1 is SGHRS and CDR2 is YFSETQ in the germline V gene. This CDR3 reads CASSLGYEELKGYTF. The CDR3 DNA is TGCGCCAGCAGCTTGGGGTATGAGGAGTTAAAGGGCTACACCTTC.

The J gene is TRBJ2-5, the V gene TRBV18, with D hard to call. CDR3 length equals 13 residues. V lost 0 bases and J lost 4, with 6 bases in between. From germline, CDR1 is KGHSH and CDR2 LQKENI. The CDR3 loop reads CASSPPFLETQYF. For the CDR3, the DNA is TGTGCCAGCTCACCACCGTTTTTAGAGACCCAGTACTTC.

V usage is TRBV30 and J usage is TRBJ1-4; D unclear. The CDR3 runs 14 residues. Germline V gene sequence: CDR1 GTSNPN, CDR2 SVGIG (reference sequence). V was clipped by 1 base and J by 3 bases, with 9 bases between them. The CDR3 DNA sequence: TGTGCCTGGAGTGCGGGGTTGTCTAATGAAAAACTGTTTTTT. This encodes CAWSAGLSNEKLFF.

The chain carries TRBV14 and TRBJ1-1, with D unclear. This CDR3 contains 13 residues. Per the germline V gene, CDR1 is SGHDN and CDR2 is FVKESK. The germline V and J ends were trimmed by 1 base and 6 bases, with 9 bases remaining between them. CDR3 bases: TGTGCCAGCAGCCAAGTAGGAGGGTCTGAAGCTTTCTTT. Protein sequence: CASSQVGGSEAFF. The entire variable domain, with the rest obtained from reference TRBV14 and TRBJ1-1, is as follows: EAGVTQFPSHSVIEKGQTVTLRCDPISGHDNLYWYRRVMGKEIKFLLHFVKESKQDESGMPNNRFLAERTGGTYSTLKVQPAELEDSGVYFCASSQVGGSEAFFGQGTRLTVV.